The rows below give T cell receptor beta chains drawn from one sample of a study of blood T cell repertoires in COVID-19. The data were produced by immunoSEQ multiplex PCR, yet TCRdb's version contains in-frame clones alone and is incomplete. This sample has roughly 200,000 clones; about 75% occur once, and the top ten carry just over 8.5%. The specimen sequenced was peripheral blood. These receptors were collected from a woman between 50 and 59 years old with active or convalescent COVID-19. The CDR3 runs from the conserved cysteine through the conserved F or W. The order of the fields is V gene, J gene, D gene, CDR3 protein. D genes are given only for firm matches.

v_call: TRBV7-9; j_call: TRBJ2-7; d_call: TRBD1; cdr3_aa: CASSLRGPTYEQYF
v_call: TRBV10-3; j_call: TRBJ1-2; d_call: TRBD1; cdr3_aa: CAISERDSYGYTF
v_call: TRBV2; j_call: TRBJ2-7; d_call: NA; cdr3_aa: CASSIGGYEQYF
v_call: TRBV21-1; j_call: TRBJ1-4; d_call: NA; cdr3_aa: CASSSKGGTNEKLFF
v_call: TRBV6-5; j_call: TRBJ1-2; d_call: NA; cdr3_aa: CASSRTAGDGYTF
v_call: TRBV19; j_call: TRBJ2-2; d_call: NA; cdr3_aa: CASRDSTSNTGELFF
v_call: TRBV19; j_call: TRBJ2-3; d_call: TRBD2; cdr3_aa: CASSIIRAGATDTQYF
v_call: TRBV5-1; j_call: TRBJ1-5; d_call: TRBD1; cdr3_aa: CASSPQGAEDQPQHF
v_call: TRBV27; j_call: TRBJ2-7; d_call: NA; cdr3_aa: CASSFDRSSYEQYF
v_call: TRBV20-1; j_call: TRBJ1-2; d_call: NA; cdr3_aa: CSSADRNGYTF
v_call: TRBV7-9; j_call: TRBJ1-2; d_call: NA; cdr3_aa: CASSLGGFAYGYTF
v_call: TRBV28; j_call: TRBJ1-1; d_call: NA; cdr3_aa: CASKQGQMNTEAFF
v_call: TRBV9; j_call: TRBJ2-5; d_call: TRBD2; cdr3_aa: CASSPYPGGGETQYF
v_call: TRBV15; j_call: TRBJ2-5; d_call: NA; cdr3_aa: CATSRGGLQETQYF
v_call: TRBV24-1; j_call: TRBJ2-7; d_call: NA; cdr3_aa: CAIGSGGPGEQYF
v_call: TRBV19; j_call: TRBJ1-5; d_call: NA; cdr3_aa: CASGRSGESNQPQHF
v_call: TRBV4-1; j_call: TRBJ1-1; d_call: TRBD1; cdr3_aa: CASSQDARGRGKAFF
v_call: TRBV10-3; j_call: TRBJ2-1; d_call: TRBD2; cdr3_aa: CAITPGLADNEQFF